Shown below are 10 T cell receptor beta chains from a single sample sequenced in a study of T cell responses to AZD1222 COVID-19 vaccine. This table comes from immunoSEQ multiplex PCR, and its TCRdb copy is limited to in-frame clones, with some not included. Of over 200,000 clones in the sample, approximately 94% were seen once. Source: peripheral blood, taken 28 days after the second dose of the MenACWY control vaccine. Receptors were obtained from an adult who received the MenACWY meningococcal vaccine as a control.

This chain's CDR3 is CASSHFTGELFF. The DNA of the CDR3 is TGTGCCAGCAGCCACTTCACCGGGGAGCTGTTTTTT. V is TRBV3-1 (or the pseudogene TRBV3-2) and J is TRBJ2-2; D is unresolved. CDR1 and CDR2 (germline): LGHDT, YNNKEL (reference sequence). CDR3 length equals 12 residues. V lost 3 bases to trimming and J lost 4 bases, with 3 bases between them.

The V call is TRBV3-1 (or the pseudogene TRBV3-2), the J call TRBJ2-7; D is possibly TRBD1 (5 bases). Trimming removed 1 base at V and 3 bases at J, with 13 bases between. The germline gives CDR1 LGHDT, CDR2 YNNKEL (reference sequence). CDR3 length: 15 residues. The CDR3 DNA is TGTGCCAGCAGCCAAGGTAGGGGCGAAATCTACGAGCAGTACTTC. Protein product: CASSQGRGEIYEQYF.

This chain links TRBV14 with TRBJ1-3; D gene uncertain. CDR1 and CDR2 (germline): SGHDN, FVKESK. V was cut by 1 base and J by 4 bases, with 5 bases left in between. This CDR3 spans 13 amino acids. CDR3 DNA sequence: TGTGCCAGCAGCCAAGTTCTCGGAAACACCATATATTTT. This gives the protein CASSQVLGNTIYF.

The V gene is TRBV13, the J gene TRBJ2-2, with 7 bases identical to TRBD2. V was clipped by 6 bases and J by 1 base; unmatched bases: 11. The CDR3 totals 17 residues. Germline CDR1 PRHDT, CDR2 FYEKMQ (reference sequence). The CDR3 loop is CASSFGLEHLNTGELFF. The CDR3 region has the DNA TGTGCCAGCAGTTTTGGACTAGAACACCTGAACACCGGGGAGCTGTTTTTT.

This clone was picked up one time. The chain is built from TRBV7-2 and TRBJ1-4; no definite D call. The germline V gene has CDR1 SGHTA and CDR2 FQGNSA. V was pared by 5 bases and J by 1 base, with 2 bases between. This CDR3 region has 12 residues. The CDR3 reads CASSLTNEKLFF. The CDR3 nucleotides are TGTGCCAGCAGCCTAACTAATGAAAAACTGTTTTTT.

This chain joins TRBV5-4 and TRBJ1-1; possibly TRBD1 for D (6 bases). Between the trimmed V and J ends, which lost 0 bases and 1 base, there was a span of 16 bases. The V gene's germline CDR1 is SGHNT and CDR2 YYREEE (reference sequence). CDR3 length equals 17 residues. The CDR3 protein is CASSLAEGGIRNTEAFF. CDR3 sequence (DNA): TGTGCCAGCAGCTTGGCCGAGGGGGGGATCCGGAACACTGAAGCTTTCTTT. The full variable domain, in which reference TRBV5-4 and TRBJ1-1 provide the parts outside the CDR3, is ETGVTQSPTHLIKTRGQQVTLRCSSQSGHNTVSWYQQALGQGPQFIFQYYREEENGRGNFPPRFSGLQFPNYSSELNVNALELDDSALYLCASSLAEGGIRNTEAFFGQGTRLTVV.

The chain has TRBV7-8 and TRBJ2-1; 8 nucleotides line up with TRBD2. CDR1 is SGHVS and CDR2 is FQNEAQ in the germline V gene. J lost 4 bases, V lost 3 bases, and 2 bases had no gene match. This CDR3 is built from 14 residues. Here the CDR3 reads CASSFREGYNEQFF. CDR3 nucleotide sequence: TGTGCCAGCAGCTTCCGGGAGGGGTACAATGAGCAGTTCTTC.

This clone was seen many times. V usage is TRBV6-4 and J usage is TRBJ2-3, with 14 positions matching TRBD2. Germline CDR1 and CDR2: MRHNA and SNTAGT. J was trimmed by 5 bases and V by 6 bases; bases with no gene match: 4. CDR3 length: 15 residues. CDR3 nucleotide sequence: TGTGCCAGCAGCGCGACTAGCGGGGGGGGAGATACGCAGTATTTT. Translating it yields CASSATSGGGDTQYF.

The genes are TRBV7-3 and TRBJ1-6; D is uncertain. CDR1 SGHTA and CDR2 FQGTGA come from the germline V gene. The germline V and J ends were trimmed by 5 bases and 7 bases, with 12 bases remaining between them. The CDR3 loop spans 14 amino acids. The CDR3 here is CASSHRAENSPLHF. The CDR3 nucleotides read TGTGCCAGCAGCCACCGGGCCGAGAATTCACCCCTCCACTTT. Supplemented by reference TRBV7-3 and TRBJ1-6, the full variable domain reads GAGVSQTPSNKVTEKGKYVELRCDPISGHTALYWYRQSLGQGPEFLIYFQGTGAADDSGLPNDRFFAVRPEGSVSTLKIQRTERGDSAVYLCASSHRAENSPLHFGNGTRLTVT.

About this clone: One junction end disagrees with the germline gene, perhaps due to a read error. The CDR3 sequence: CASSAGLAGGHQETQYF. The CDR3 coding sequence is TGTGCCAGCAGCGCGGGACTAGCGGGGGGGCACCAGGAGACCCAGTACTTC. The rearrangement links TRBV7-2 to TRBJ2-5; 16 positions agree with TRBD2. The CDR3 has 17 amino acids. From germline, CDR1 is SGHTA and CDR2 FQGNSA.